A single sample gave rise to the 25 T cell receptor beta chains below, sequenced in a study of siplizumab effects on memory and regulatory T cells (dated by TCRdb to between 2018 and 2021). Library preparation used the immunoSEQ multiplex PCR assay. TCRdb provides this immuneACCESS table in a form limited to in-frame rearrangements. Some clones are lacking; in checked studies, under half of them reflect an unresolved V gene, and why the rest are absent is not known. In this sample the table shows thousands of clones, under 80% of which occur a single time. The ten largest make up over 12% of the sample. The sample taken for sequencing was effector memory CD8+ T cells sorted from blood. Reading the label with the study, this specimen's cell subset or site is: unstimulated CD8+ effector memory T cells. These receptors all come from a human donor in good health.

CDR3 sequence (DNA): TGTGCCAGCAGCAAGCGGAGGGGTAGCGGGGGTCCTAATGAGCAGTTCTTC. The encoded protein is CASSKRRGSGGPNEQFF. The V call is TRBV7-8, the J call TRBJ2-1, with 9 bases matching TRBD2. V gave up 5 bases and J gave up 7 bases; unmatched junction bases: 15. This CDR3 spans 17 amino acids. The germline gives CDR1 SGHVS, CDR2 FQNEAQ.

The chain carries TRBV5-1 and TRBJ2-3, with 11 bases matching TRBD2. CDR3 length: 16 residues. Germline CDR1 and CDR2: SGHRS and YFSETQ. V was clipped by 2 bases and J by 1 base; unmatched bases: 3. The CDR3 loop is CASSFLAGGRTDTQYF. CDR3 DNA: TGCGCCAGCAGCTTCCTAGCGGGGGGTCGCACAGATACGCAGTATTTT.

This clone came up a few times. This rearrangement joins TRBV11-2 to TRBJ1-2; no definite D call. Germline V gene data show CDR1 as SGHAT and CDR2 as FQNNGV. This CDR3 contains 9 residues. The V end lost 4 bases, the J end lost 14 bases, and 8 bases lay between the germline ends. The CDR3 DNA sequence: TGTGCCAGCAGCTCCCACCCAACCTTC. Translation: CASSSHPTF. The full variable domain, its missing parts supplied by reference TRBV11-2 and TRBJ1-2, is EAGVAQSPRYKIIEKRQSVAFWCNPISGHATLYWYQQILGQGPKLLIQFQNNGVVDDSQLPKDRFSAERLKGVDSTLKIQPAKLEDSAVYLCASSSHPTFGSGTRLTVV.

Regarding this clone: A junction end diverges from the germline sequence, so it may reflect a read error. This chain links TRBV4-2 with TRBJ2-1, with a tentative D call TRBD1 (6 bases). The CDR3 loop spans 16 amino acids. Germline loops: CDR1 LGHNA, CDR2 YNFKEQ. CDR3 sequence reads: CASNQDRTGFYNEQFF. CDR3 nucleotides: TGTGCCAGCAACCAAGACCGAACAGGGTTCTACAATGAGCAGTTCTTC.

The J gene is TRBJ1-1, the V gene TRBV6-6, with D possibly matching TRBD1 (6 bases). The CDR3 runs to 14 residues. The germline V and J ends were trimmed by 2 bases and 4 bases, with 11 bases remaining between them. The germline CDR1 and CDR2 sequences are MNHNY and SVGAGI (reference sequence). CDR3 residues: CASSYVGGVTEAFF. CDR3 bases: TGTGCCAGCAGTTACGTTGGGGGCGTCACTGAAGCTTTCTTT.

CDR3 protein: CASSEFSGGSKETQYF. CDR3 sequence (DNA): TGTGCCAGCAGTGAATTCAGCGGGGGGAGCAAAGAGACCCAGTACTTC. The chain carries TRBV6-1 and TRBJ2-5, with TRBD2 matching over 9 bases. Losses at the gene ends were 2 bases for V and 3 bases for J; bases not matched to a gene: 7. This CDR3 region has 16 residues. Germline values: CDR1 MNHNS, CDR2 SASEGT.

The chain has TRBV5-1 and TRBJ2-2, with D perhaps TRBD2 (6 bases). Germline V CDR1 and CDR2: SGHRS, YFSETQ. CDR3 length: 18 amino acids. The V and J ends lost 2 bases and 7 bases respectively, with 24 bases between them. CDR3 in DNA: TGCGCCAGCAGCTTTACCCAACCGGGGGACCTAACTGGCGGGGAGCTGTTTTTT. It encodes CASSFTQPGDLTGGELFF.

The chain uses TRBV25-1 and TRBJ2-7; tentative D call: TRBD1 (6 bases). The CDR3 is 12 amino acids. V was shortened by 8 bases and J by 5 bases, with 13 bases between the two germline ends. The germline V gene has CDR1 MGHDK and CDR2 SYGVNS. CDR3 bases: TGTGCCAGCTCTGACTCAGGGGACGAGCAGTACTTC. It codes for CASSDSGDEQYF.

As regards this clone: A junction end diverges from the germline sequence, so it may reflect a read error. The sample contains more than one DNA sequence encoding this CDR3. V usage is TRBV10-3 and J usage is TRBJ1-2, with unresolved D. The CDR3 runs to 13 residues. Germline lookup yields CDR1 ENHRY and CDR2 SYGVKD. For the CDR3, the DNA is TGCGCCATCAGTGAGCTTCAGAGCTATGGCTACACCTTC. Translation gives CAISELQSYGYTF.

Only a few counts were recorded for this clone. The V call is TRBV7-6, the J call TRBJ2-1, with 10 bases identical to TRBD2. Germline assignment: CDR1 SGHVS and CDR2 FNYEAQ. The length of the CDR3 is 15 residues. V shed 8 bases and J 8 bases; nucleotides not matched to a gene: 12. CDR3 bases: TGTGCCAGCGCCTTGCGGGCTAGCGGGGGCGATGAGCAGTTCTTC. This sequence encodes CASALRASGGDEQFF. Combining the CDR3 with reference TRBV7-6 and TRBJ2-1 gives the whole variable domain GAGVSQSPRYKVTKRGQDVALRCDPISGHVSLYWYRQALGQGPEFLTYFNYEAQQDKSGLPNDRFSAERPEGSISTLTIQRTEQRDSAMYRCASALRASGGDEQFFGPGTRLTVL.

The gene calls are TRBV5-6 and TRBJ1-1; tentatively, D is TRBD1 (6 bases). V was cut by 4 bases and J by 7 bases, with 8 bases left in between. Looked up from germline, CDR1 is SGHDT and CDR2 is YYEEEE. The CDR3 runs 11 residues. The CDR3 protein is CASSDRIEAFF. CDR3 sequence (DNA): TGTGCCAGCAGCGACAGGATTGAAGCTTTCTTT.

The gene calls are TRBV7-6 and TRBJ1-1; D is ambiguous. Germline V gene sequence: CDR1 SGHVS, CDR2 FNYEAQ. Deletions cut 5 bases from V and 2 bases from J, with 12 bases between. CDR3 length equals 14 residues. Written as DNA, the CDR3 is TGTGCCAGCAGCATATCCGGGCCAAACACTGAAGCTTTCTTT. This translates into CASSISGPNTEAFF.

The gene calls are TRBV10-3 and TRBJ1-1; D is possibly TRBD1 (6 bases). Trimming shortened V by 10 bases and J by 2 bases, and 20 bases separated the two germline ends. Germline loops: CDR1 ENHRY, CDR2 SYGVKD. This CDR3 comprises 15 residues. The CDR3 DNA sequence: TGTGCCAGCAGACAAAAGGGGGGACAAAACACTGAAGCTTTCTTT. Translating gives CASRQKGGQNTEAFF.

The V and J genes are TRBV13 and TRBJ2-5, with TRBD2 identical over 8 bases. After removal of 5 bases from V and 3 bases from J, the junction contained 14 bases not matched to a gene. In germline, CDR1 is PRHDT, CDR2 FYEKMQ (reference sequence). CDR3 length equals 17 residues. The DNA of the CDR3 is TGTGCCAGCAGCCCTAGAACGGGCGGGGGGCCTAAAGAGACCCAGTACTTC. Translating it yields CASSPRTGGGPKETQYF.

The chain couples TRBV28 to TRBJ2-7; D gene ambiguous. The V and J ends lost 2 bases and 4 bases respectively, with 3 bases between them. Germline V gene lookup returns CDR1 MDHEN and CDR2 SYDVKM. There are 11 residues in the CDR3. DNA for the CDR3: TGTGCCAGCAGTTTAGGATACGAGCAGTACTTC. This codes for CASSLGYEQYF.

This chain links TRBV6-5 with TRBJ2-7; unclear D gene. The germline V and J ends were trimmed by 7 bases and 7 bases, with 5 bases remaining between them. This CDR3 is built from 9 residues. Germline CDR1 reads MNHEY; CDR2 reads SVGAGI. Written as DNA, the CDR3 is TGTGCCAGCACCGGGGAGCAGTACTTC. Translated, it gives CASTGEQYF.

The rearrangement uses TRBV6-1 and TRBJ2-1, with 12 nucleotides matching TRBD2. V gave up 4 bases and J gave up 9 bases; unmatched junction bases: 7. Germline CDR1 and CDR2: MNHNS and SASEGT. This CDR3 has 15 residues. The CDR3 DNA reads TGTGCCAGCAGTGGATCTAGCGGGGGGGCCTTTGAGCAGTTCTTC. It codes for CASSGSSGGAFEQFF.

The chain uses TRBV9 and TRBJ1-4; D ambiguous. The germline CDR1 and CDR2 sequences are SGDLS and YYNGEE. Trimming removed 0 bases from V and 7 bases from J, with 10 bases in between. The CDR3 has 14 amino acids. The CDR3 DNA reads TGTGCCAGCAGCGTAGGTCAGAATGCTGAAAAACTGTTTTTT. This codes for CASSVGQNAEKLFF.

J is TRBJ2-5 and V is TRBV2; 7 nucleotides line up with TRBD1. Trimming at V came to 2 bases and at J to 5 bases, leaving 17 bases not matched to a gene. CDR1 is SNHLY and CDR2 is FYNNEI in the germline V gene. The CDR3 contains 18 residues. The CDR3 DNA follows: TGTGCCAGCAGTGAAAATGGGCTGACAGGGCGGATTAGGGAGACCCAGTACTTC. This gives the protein CASSENGLTGRIRETQYF.

The DNA for the CDR3 is TGTGCCAGCAGCTTGGGGGGGACAGATCAGCCCCAGCATTTT. This translates into CASSLGGTDQPQHF. The J gene is TRBJ1-5, the V gene TRBV5-6, with 7 bases that match TRBD1. The CDR3 length is 14 residues. The germline gives CDR1 SGHDT, CDR2 YYEEEE. V shed 0 bases and J 5 bases; nucleotides not matched to a gene: 2. The full variable domain, rest sourced from reference TRBV5-6 and TRBJ1-5, is DAGVTQSPTHLIKTRGQQVTLRCSPKSGHDTVSWYQQALGQGPQFIFQYYEEEERQRGNFPDRFSGHQFPNYSSELNVNALLLGDSALYLCASSLGGTDQPQHFGDGTRLSIL.

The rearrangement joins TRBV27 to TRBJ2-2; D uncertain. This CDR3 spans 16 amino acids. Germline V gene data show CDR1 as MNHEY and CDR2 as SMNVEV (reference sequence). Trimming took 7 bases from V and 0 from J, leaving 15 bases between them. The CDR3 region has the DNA TGTGCCAGCACCCTAAACAGTGAAACGAACACCGGGGAGCTGTTTTTT. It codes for CASTLNSETNTGELFF.

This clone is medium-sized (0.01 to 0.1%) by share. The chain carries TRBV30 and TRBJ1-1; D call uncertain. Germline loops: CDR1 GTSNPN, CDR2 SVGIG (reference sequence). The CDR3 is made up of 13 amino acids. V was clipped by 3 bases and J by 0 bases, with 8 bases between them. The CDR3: CAWSRSLNTEAFF. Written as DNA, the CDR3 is TGTGCCTGGAGCAGGAGTTTGAACACTGAAGCTTTCTTT.

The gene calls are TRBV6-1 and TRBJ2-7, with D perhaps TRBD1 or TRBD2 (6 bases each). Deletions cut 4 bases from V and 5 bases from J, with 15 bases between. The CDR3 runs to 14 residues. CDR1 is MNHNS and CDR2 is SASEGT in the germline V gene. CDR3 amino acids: CASSGGGGMDEQYF. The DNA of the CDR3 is TGTGCCAGCAGTGGAGGGGGAGGTATGGACGAGCAGTACTTC.

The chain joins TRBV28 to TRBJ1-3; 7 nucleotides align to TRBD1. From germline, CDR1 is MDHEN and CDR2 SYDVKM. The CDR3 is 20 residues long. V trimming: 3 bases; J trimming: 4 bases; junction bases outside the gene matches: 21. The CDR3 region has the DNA TGTGCCAGCAGTTTCACCACCATCCCAGACGACAGGGTAGGCGGAAACACCATATATTTT. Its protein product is CASSFTTIPDDRVGGNTIYF.

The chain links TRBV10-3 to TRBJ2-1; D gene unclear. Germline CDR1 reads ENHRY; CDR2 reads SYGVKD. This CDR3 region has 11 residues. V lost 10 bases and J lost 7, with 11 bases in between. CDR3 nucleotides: TGTGCCACTCTGGAGCTAAATGAGCAGTTCTTC. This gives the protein CATLELNEQFF.